These T cell receptor beta chains were read from a single sample in a study of control samples from healthy donors and cancer patients. The data were produced by immunoSEQ multiplex PCR, yet TCRdb's version contains in-frame clones alone and is incomplete. This sample has fewer than 95,000 clones; more than 85% occur once, and the top ten carry around 1.3%. The sample consisted of blood. These receptors came from a woman aged 50 to 60 in good health. The conserved cysteine and the conserved F or W are not part of the CDR3 here.

TRBJ2-7	TRBV7-2	ASSVTFGEQY
TRBJ2-5	TRBV19	ASTRLAGVGETQY
TRBJ1-2	TRBV19	ASSSAGKVSGDGYT
TRBJ2-7	TRBV7-9	ASSFGQPSYEQY
TRBJ2-1	TRBV3-1/TRBV3-2	ASSQVAGGQF
TRBJ2-5	TRBV18	ASSPRGTQETQY
TRBJ2-6	TRBV18	ASSPNKGGKVLT
TRBJ1-2	TRBV6-5	ASSSPDRRLYGYT
TRBJ2-7	TRBV6-5	ASSYSRTVDEQY
TRBJ1-1	TRBV19	ASSSQGKTEAF
TRBJ1-4	TRBV29-1	SVEAGGPFNEKLF
TRBJ1-1	TRBV11-2	ASSSLQGYAEAF
TRBJ2-2	TRBV18	ASSPYRLGQANTGELF
TRBJ1-3	TRBV19	ASSRRTTRSGNTIY
TRBJ2-5	TRBV29-1	SVDGASGIQETQY
TRBJ2-7	TRBV11-3	ASSLGFLNEQY
TRBJ2-2	TRBV19	ASSPRGLAAGELF
TRBJ2-7	TRBV7-8	ASSFGRRSYEQY
TRBJ2-7	TRBV4-1	ASSPHDRAEMYEQY
TRBJ2-7	TRBV4-2	ASSSSGPYEQY
TRBJ1-1	TRBV9	ASSDGWGNTEAF
TRBJ2-6	TRBV14	ASSQDQSDRVLT
TRBJ2-7	TRBV29-1	SVGGYPYEQY
TRBJ1-1	TRBV6-5	ASRSWQGGTEAF
TRBJ1-1	TRBV28	ASSTPPWGITNTEAF
TRBJ2-2	TRBV9	ASSVPRPDGELF
TRBJ2-5	TRBV5-1	ASSSLSGQETQY
TRBJ1-2	TRBV5-4	ASSRGGRGNYGYT
TRBJ2-4	TRBV7-2	ASSLVGKNIQY
TRBJ2-1	TRBV10-3	AISESTAIPNNEQF
TRBJ2-1	TRBV7-2	ASNTRSGGFREQF
TRBJ1-1	TRBV5-1	ASSLGQVNTEAF
TRBJ2-1	TRBV21-1	ASTLRGFPGNEQF
TRBJ2-4	TRBV5-1	ASSWGQGQGIQY
TRBJ1-3	TRBV19	ASHPGGALGNTIY
TRBJ1-5	TRBV27	ASSPSRRDQPQH
TRBJ2-2	TRBV27	ASSLSRGTGELF
TRBJ1-4	TRBV6-5	ASRRGQVTNEKLF
TRBJ2-1	TRBV19	ASSITSGEGDNEQF
TRBJ2-3	TRBV5-1	ASSLDGARLKAQY
TRBJ2-1	TRBV5-1	ASSLEVGYNEQF
TRBJ2-5	TRBV6-2/TRBV6-3	ASSYSSYGRETQY
TRBJ2-7	TRBV30	AWSVQEQY